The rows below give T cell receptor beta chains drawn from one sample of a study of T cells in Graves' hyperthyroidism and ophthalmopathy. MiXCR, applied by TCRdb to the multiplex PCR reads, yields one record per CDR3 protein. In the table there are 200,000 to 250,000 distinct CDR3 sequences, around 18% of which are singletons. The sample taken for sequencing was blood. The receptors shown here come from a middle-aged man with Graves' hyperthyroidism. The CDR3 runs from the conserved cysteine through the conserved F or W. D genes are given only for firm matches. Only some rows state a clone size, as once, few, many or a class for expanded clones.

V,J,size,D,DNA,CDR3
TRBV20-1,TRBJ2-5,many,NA,TGCAGTGCTAGACCGACCGGGCACCTGGCAGAGACCCAGTACTTC,CSARPTGHLAETQYF
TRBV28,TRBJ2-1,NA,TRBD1,TGTGCCAGCAACAGGGGACGCAATGAGCAGTTCTTC,CASNRGRNEQFF
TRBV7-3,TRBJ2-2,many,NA,TGTGCCAGCAGCTTAGCCGGGGAGCTGTTTTTT,CASSLAGELFF
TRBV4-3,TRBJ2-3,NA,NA,TGCGCCAGCAGCCAAGATACAGGCACAGATACGCAGTATTTT,CASSQDTGTDTQYF
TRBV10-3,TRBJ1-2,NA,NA,TGTGCCATCAGACCACTGGCGGGAGGATATGGCTACACCTTC,CAIRPLAGGYGYTF
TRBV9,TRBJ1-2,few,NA,TGTGCCAGCAGCGCAACTTCCGACAGCTCCTACTATGGCTACACCTTC,CASSATSDSSYYGYTF
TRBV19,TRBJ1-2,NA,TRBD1,TGTGCCAGTAGCCCCGGACAGGGGGCGAGTGGCTACACCTTC,CASSPGQGASGYTF
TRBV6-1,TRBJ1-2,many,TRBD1,TGTGCCAGCAGTGTCGTGGGCAGGGGGTCGGATGGCTACACCTTC,CASSVVGRGSDGYTF
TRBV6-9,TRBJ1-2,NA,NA,TGTGCCAGCAGCCCTAGAGATCGGGTACCAAACTTCGGCTACACCTTC,CASSPRDRVPNFGYTF
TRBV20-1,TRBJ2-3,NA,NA,TGCAGTGCTGCCATCCCGTCCACAGATACGCAGTATTTT,CSAAIPSTDTQYF
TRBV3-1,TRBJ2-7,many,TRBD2,TGTGCCAGCAGCCAATACCTAGAAGCGGGGGGGAGCTACGAGCAGTACTTC,CASSQYLEAGGSYEQYF
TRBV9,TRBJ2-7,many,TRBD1,TGTGCCAGCAGCGGACAGGGGGCTCGGGAGCAGTACTTC,CASSGQGAREQYF
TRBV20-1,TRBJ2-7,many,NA,TGCAGTGCTAGAAAACAGGGAAACGAGCAGTACTTC,CSARKQGNEQYF
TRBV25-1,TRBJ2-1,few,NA,TGTGCCAGCAGTGAATCTGGCTCACCGGCCTACAATGAGCAGTTCTTC,CASSESGSPAYNEQFF
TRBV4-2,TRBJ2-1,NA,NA,TGTGCCAGCAGCCAGACATACAATGAGCAGTTCTTC,CASSQTYNEQFF
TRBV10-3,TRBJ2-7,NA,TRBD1,TGTGCCATCAGAACCGGGACAGGGACTTCCTACGAGCAGTACTTC,CAIRTGTGTSYEQYF
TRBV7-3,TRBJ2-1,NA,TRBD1,TGTGCCAGCAGCTTTAGGACGACAGGGGATGAGCAGTTCTTC,CASSFRTTGDEQFF
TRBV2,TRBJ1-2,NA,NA,TGTGCCAGCAGTGAACACAGGACGGATGGCTACACCTTC,CASSEHRTDGYTF
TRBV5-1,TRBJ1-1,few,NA,TGCGCCAGGCCAGGGGCCAACACTGAAGCTTTCTTT,CARPGANTEAFF
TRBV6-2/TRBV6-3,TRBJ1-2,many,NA,TGTGCCAGCAGTCTTCAGGGCGGGGACTATGGCTACACCTTC,CASSLQGGDYGYTF
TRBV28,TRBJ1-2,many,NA,TGTGCCAGCAGTTTGGCAGGGGCCCTCTATGGCTACACCTTC,CASSLAGALYGYTF